This T cell receptor beta chain was recovered during a study of beta chain features in type 1 diabetes. Regarding the study as a whole: When Type 1 diabetes patients were examined, their TCRB CDR3s proved moderately but significantly shorter in all four CD4+ subsets. Still unanswered here is whether HLA type influences TCRB rearrangement.

It was via CD45RO/CCR7/CD25/CD127/CD95/CD27 that CD4+ naive, central memory, regulatory and stem cell-like memory cells were sorted. This clone was counted between two and nine times. Its antigen is still unknown. The isolated RNA, all of it, was reverse transcribed, so expressed TCRB transcripts were what got sequenced. The method was immunoSEQ multiplex PCR; TCRdb's version includes in-frame clones alone and lacks a portion of them. The sample comprises fewer than 15,000 clones, around three fifths of which are singletons, and 0.55% to 0.65% rests with the top ten. Looked up from germline, CDR1 is SGDLS and CDR2 is YYNGEE. The V end was cut by 4 bases, the J end by 9 bases, with 14 bases between. The CDR3 runs 13 residues.

The sample was stem cell memory CD4+ T cells from blood. The TCR sequence derives from a young woman with type 1 diabetes. The chain combines TRBV9 with TRBJ2-1; a possible D gene is TRBD2 (6 bases). The CDR3 region has the DNA TGTGCCAGCAGCCCCGGACTGGAGGGTGAGCAGTTCTTC. Protein product: CASSPGLEGEQFF.